These 7 T cell receptor beta chains share one sample of origin, sequenced in a study of control samples from healthy donors and cancer patients. Clones were sequenced by immunoSEQ multiplex PCR, and TCRdb holds only the in-frame ones, with some missing. The profile shows 150,000 to 200,000 clones, approximately 86% of them singletons. The sample consisted of blood. Every receptor here comes from a man between 18 and 35 years old in good health.

V usage is TRBV30 and J usage is TRBJ2-7, with 8 bases identical to TRBD2. V lost 1 base to trimming and J lost 2 bases; unmatched junction nucleotides: 10. The CDR3 is 16 amino acids. The V gene's germline CDR1 is GTSNPN and CDR2 SVGIG (reference sequence). CDR3 nucleotides: TGTGCCTGGAGTGGCGGGGGGACGGGACTGCCCTACGAGCAGTACTTC. It is translated as CAWSGGGTGLPYEQYF.

The chain recombines TRBV4-3 with TRBJ2-7; the D gene is possibly TRBD1 (6 bases). V gave up 3 bases and J gave up 1 base, with 13 bases separating them. This CDR3 contains 15 residues. Looked up from germline, CDR1 is LGHNA and CDR2 is YSLEER. CDR3 amino acids: CASSHAGTNSYEQYF. The CDR3 DNA sequence: TGCGCCAGCAGCCATGCCGGGACAAATTCCTACGAGCAGTACTTC.

This chain joins TRBV30 and TRBJ2-4; no definite D call. Germline-derived CDR1 and CDR2 are GTSNPN and SVGIG (reference sequence). Between the trimmed V and J ends, which lost 3 bases and 8 bases, there was a span of 14 bases. The CDR3 runs 13 residues. The CDR3: CAWSPVGEDIQYF. Here the CDR3 DNA reads TGTGCCTGGAGCCCGGTAGGAGAGGACATTCAGTACTTC.

This chain uses TRBV21-1 with TRBJ2-7; the D segment call TRBD1 is taken from the table without a DNA check. TRBV21-1 is annotated as a pseudogene. The CDR3 contains 16 residues. The CDR3 nucleotides read TGTGCCAGCAGCAAAGGGGACAGGGGCAAGCTCTACGAGCAGTACTTC. Amino acid sequence: CASSKGDRGKLYEQYF.

The rearrangement uses TRBV19 and TRBJ1-5; 7 positions agree with TRBD1. The CDR3 has 15 amino acids. The V segment lost 8 bases and the J segment 3 bases; nucleotides outside the gene matches: 10. CDR1 and CDR2 from the germline V gene are LNHDA and SQIVND (reference sequence). Here the CDR3 reads CASGRGTADNQPQHF. As DNA, the CDR3 is TGTGCCAGTGGTAGGGGGACAGCGGACAATCAGCCCCAGCATTTT.

The chain is built from TRBV9 and TRBJ2-2; TRBD2 is a possible D gene (6 bases). This CDR3 spans 15 amino acids. Deletions cut 4 bases from V and 1 base from J, with 11 bases between. Looked up from germline, CDR1 is SGDLS and CDR2 is YYNGEE. CDR3 region: CASSPGTENTGELFF. CDR3 in DNA: TGTGCCAGCAGCCCTGGGACTGAGAACACCGGGGAGCTGTTTTTT.

V is TRBV7-8 and J is TRBJ1-2; maybe TRBD1 (6 bases). V was cut by 7 bases and J by 4 bases, with 19 bases left in between. The germline gives CDR1 SGHVS, CDR2 FQNEAQ. The CDR3 is made up of 15 amino acids. The CDR3 reads CASMPIDRGIYGYTF. The DNA for the CDR3 is TGTGCCAGCATGCCGATTGATAGGGGGATCTATGGCTACACCTTC.